These 10 T cell receptor beta chains originate from one sample sequenced in a study of vaccination effects on CD4 cells after COVID-19. Before sequencing, viral peptide pools were used by the ViraFEST assay to expand antigen-specific CD4+ T cells. The culture ran for about 11 days, and then CD4+ T cells were isolated. The vaccine given was either BNT162b2 or mRNA-1273, in two doses. TCRdb's copy holds only in-frame clones and misses some; the assay was immunoSEQ multiplex PCR. Here the sample spans about 28,000 clones, around four fifths being singletons. These receptors' antigens are unknown. The sequencing here drew on CD4+ T cells from PBMCs cultured with HCoV-NL63 spike peptides, taken after COVID-19 vaccination. These receptors all stem from a human donor who received a COVID-19 vaccine.

The chain combines TRBV7-6 with TRBJ1-6; no definite D call. This CDR3 comprises 15 residues. From germline, CDR1 is SGHVS and CDR2 FNYEAQ. V was pared by 5 bases and J by 4 bases, with 12 bases between. CDR3 in amino acids: CASSRDMDYNSPLHF. The DNA of the CDR3 is TGTGCCAGCAGCCGAGACATGGATTATAATTCACCCCTCCACTTT.

This chain links TRBV6-1 with TRBJ2-2; D unclear. The V end was cut by 2 bases, the J end by 8 bases, with 9 bases between. This CDR3 has 13 amino acids. Germline assignment: CDR1 MNHNS and CDR2 SASEGT. The CDR3 sequence: CASSETFVGELFF. CDR3 sequence (DNA): TGTGCCAGCAGTGAAACTTTTGTTGGGGAGCTGTTTTTT.

This CDR3 reads CASSDSAGGGETQYF. The DNA for the CDR3 is TGTGCCAGCAGTGACTCGGCGGGGGGAGGAGAGACCCAGTACTTC. The rearrangement uses TRBV6-4 and TRBJ2-5; 8 positions agree with TRBD2. CDR3 length equals 15 residues. Germline V gives CDR1 MRHNA, CDR2 SNTAGT. V lost 0 bases and J lost 4; bases outside the gene matches: 4.

The chain uses TRBV4-1 and TRBJ2-2, with 10 nucleotides matching TRBD2. The CDR3 is made up of 17 amino acids. CDR1 and CDR2 (germline): MGHRA, YSYEKL. V lost 3 bases, J lost 4 bases, and 8 bases stayed unmatched. CDR3 loop: CASSQQSGRAFTGELFF. DNA for the CDR3: TGCGCCAGCAGCCAGCAGAGCGGGAGGGCCTTCACCGGGGAGCTGTTTTTT.

V gene TRBV2 combines with J gene TRBJ1-1; no clear D. CDR3 length equals 14 residues. Germline-derived CDR1 and CDR2 are SNHLY and FYNNEI. V shed 7 bases and J shed 7 bases, with 19 bases lying between them. This chain's CDR3 is CASKDEALEGEAFF. The CDR3, as DNA: TGTGCCAGCAAGGACGAGGCCCTCGAGGGTGAAGCTTTCTTT. The variable domain in full, with the rest retrieved from reference TRBV2 and TRBJ1-1, is EPEVTQTPSHQVTQMGQEVILRCVPISNHLYFYWYRQILGQKVEFLVSFYNNEISEKSEIFDDQFSVERPDGSNFTLKIRSTKLEDSAMYFCASKDEALEGEAFFGQGTRLTVV.

This sequence joins TRBV7-9 and TRBJ2-3, with 10 bases aligning to TRBD2. The CDR3 spans 15 residues. The germline gives CDR1 SEHNR, CDR2 FQNEAQ (reference sequence). V shed 3 bases, J shed 7 bases, and the junction held 7 bases outside the gene matches. The CDR3 here is CASSFSSGRRNTQYF. The CDR3 coding sequence is TGTGCCAGCAGCTTCTCTAGCGGGAGAAGAAATACGCAGTATTTT.

This clone was counted between two and nine times. CDR3 residues: CASSLGGLAGGPNTGELFF. CDR3 bases: TGTGCCAGCAGCTTGGGGGGACTAGCGGGAGGACCTAACACCGGGGAGCTGTTTTTT. The J gene is TRBJ2-2, the V gene TRBV5-4; 15 bases map to TRBD2. Germline V CDR1 and CDR2: SGHNT, YYREEE (reference sequence). The CDR3 loop spans 19 amino acids. V lost 0 bases to trimming and J lost 2 bases; unmatched junction nucleotides: 5.

This chain connects TRBV5-4 to TRBJ2-1; TRBD1 agrees at 9 bases. The germline V gene has CDR1 SGHNT and CDR2 YYREEE (reference sequence). V shed 4 bases and J 6 bases; nucleotides not matched to a gene: 11. This CDR3 is built from 16 residues. The CDR3 loop reads CASSPPDRGKGNEQFF. The DNA of the CDR3 is TGTGCCAGCAGCCCGCCGGACAGGGGCAAGGGCAATGAGCAGTTCTTC. The full variable domain, completed using reference TRBV5-4 and TRBJ2-1, is ETGVTQSPTHLIKTRGQQVTLRCSSQSGHNTVSWYQQALGQGPQFIFQYYREEENGRGNFPPRFSGLQFPNYSSELNVNALELDDSALYLCASSPPDRGKGNEQFFGPGTRLTVL.

This clone was recorded once. V and J are TRBV2 and TRBJ2-3, with TRBD2 matching over 12 bases. Germline V CDR1 and CDR2: SNHLY, FYNNEI. The CDR3 sequence is 18 residues long. V trimming: 4 bases; J trimming: 1 base; junction bases outside the gene matches: 9. CDR3 nucleotides: TGTGCCAGCAGTGGAGGACTAGCGGGACTAATCGGCACAGATACGCAGTATTTT. Its translation: CASSGGLAGLIGTDTQYF.

This chain uses TRBV19 with TRBJ1-2; 9 bases map to TRBD1. Germline values: CDR1 LNHDA, CDR2 SQIVND (reference sequence). This CDR3 region has 14 residues. V lost 7 bases to trimming and J lost 3 bases; unmatched junction nucleotides: 6. CDR3 DNA sequence: TGTGCCAGTATTCGAGGGGACAGGGACTATGGCTACACCTTC. Encoded protein: CASIRGDRDYGYTF.